These 2 T cell receptor beta chains were sequenced from one sample in a study of cytomegalovirus exposure and HLA in healthy donors. PCR used 60 Vbeta primers and 13 Jbeta primers. The assay was immunoSEQ multiplex PCR, and TCRdb's table has in-frame clones only and misses some. The sample has about 150,000 clones, approximately 78% seen once; the top ten hold around 3.1%. Sequenced input: PBMCs. The receptors stem from a woman between 40 and 50 years old in good health and CMV-seronegative.

The chain recombines TRBV5-6 with TRBJ2-3; D possibly corresponds to TRBD2 (6 bases). The CDR3 totals 16 residues. V gave up 0 bases and J gave up 2 bases, with 13 bases separating them. Germline V gene sequence: CDR1 SGHDT, CDR2 YYEEEE. The CDR3 DNA sequence: TGTGCCAGCAGCTTGGCCCCGGGGGTCGTCACAGATACGCAGTATTTT. This gives the protein CASSLAPGVVTDTQYF.

The V call is TRBV28, the J call TRBJ1-1, with TRBD1 matching 10 bases. The V and J ends lost 1 base and 2 bases, in that order; junction bases with no gene match: 4. CDR1 and CDR2 from the germline V gene are MDHEN and SYDVKM. The CDR3 is 16 amino acids. CDR3 DNA sequence: TGTGCCAGCAGTTTATTGGGACAGGGGTACAACACTGAAGCTTTCTTT. It specifies CASSLLGQGYNTEAFF.